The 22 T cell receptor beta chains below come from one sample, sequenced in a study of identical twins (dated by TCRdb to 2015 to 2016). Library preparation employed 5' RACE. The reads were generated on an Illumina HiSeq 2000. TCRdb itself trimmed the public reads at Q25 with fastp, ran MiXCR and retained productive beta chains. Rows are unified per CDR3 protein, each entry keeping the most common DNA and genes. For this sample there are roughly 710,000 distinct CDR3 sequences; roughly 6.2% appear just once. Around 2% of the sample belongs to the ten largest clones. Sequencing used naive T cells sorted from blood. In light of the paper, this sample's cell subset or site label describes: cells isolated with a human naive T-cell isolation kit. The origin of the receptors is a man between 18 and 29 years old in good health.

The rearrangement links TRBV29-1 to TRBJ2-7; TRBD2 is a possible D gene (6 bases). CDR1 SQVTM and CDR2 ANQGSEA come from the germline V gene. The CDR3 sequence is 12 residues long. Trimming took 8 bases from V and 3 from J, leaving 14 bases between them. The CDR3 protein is CSYKTGDYEQYF. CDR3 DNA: TGCAGCTATAAGACGGGGGACTACGAGCAGTACTTC.

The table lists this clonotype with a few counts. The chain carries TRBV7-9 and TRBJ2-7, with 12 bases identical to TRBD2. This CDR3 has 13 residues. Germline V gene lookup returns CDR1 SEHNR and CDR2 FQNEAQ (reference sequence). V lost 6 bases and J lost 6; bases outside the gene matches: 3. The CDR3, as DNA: TGTGCCAGCAGGACTAGCGGGAGAAGCGAGCAGTACTTC. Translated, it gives CASRTSGRSEQYF.

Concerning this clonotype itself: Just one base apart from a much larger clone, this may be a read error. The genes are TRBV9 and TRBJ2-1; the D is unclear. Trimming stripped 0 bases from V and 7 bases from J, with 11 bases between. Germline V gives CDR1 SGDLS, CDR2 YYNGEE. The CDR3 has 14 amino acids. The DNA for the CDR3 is TGTGCCAGCAGCGTAGTAGGAACCGCAAATGAGCAGTTCTTC. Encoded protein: CASSVVGTANEQFF.

Here the CDR3 DNA reads TGTGCCAGCTCGAATGTGGGGGGCTGGACGAACACTGAAGCTTTCTTT. This codes for CASSNVGGWTNTEAFF. The rearrangement links TRBV6-2 or TRBV6-3 to TRBJ1-1, with D possibly TRBD1 on 6 matching bases. CDR3 length equals 16 residues. V lost 8 bases, J lost 1 base, and 20 bases lay in between. Germline lookup yields CDR1 MNHEY and CDR2 SVGEGT.

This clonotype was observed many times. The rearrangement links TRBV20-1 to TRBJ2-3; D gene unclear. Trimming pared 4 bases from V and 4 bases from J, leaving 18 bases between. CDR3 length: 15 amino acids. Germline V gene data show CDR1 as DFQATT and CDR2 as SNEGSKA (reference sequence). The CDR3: CSATTTVPTADTQYF. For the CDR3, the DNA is TGCAGTGCTACGACGACTGTCCCAACGGCAGATACGCAGTATTTT.

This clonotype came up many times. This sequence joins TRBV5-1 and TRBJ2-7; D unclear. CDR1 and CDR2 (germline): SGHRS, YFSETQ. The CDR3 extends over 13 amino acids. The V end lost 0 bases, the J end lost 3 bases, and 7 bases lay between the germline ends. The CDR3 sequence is CASSLASDYEQYV. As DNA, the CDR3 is TGCGCCAGCAGCTTGGCGTCCGACTACGAGCAGTACGTC.

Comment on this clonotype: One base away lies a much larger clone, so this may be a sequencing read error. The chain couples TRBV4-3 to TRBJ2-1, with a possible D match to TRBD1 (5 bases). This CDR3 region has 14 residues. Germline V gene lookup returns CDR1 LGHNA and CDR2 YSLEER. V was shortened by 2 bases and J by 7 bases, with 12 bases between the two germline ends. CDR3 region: CASSQSAHRNEQFF. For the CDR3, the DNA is TGCGCCAGCAGCCAAAGCGCTCACAGGAATGAGCAGTTCTTC.

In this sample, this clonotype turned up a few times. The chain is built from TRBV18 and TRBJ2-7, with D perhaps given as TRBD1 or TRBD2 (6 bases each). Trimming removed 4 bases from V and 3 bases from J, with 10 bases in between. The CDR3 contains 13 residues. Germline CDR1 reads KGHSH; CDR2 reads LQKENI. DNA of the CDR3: TGTGCCAGCTCACTTAGGGGGGACTACGAGCAGTACGTC. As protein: CASSLRGDYEQYV.

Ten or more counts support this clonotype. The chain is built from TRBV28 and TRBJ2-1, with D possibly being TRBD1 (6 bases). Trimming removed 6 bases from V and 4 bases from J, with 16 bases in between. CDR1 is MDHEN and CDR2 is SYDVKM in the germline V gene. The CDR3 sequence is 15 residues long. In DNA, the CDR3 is TGTGCCAGCAGCCCCCAGGGGTCCGGGTACAATGAGCAGTTCTTC. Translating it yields CASSPQGSGYNEQFF.

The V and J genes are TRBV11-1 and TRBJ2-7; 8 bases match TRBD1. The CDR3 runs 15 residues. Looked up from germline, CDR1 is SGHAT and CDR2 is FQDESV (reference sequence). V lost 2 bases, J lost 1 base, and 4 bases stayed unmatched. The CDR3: CASSLRGQASYEQYF. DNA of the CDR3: TGTGCCAGCAGCTTAAGGGGACAGGCATCCTACGAGCAGTACTTC.

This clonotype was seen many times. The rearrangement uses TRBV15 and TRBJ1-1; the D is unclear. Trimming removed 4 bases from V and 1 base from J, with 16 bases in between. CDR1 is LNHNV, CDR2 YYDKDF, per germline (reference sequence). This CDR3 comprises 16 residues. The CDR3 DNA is TGTGCCACCAGCACCGGACTGCTTATCGGGAACACTGAAGCTTTCTTT. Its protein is CATSTGLLIGNTEAFF.

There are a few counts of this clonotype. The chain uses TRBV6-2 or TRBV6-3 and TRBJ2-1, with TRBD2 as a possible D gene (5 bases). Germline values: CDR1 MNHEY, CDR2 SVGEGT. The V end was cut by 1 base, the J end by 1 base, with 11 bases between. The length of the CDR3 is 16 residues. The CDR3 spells CASSYYPEGSYNEQFF. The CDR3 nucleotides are TGTGCCAGCAGTTACTATCCTGAGGGATCCTACAATGAGCAGTTCTTC.

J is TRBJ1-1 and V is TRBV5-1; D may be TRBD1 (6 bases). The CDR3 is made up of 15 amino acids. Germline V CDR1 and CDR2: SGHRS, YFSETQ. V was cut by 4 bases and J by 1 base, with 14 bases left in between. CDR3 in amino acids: CASSNSGGRNTEAFF. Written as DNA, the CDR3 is TGCGCCAGCAGCAACTCGGGGGGCAGGAACACTGAAGCTTTCTTT.

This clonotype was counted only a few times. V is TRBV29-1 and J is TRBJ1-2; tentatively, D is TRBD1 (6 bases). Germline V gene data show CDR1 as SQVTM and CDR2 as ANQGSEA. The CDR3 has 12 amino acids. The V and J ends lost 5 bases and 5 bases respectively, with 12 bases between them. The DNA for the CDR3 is TGCAGCGTTATGGCAGGGGCTTATGGCTACACCTTC. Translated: CSVMAGAYGYTF.

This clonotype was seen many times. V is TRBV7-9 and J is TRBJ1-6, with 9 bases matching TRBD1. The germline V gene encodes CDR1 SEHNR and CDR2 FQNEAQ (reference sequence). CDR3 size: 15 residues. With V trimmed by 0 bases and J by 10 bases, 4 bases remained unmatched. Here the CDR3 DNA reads TGTGCCAGCAGCTTAGCGGACAGGGGTGGATCACCCCTCCACTTT. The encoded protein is CASSLADRGGSPLHF.

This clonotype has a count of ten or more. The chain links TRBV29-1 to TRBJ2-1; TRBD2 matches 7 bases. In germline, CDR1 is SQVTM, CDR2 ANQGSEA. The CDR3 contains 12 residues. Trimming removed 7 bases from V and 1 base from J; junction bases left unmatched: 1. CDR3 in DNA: TGCAGCGGGACTAGTTCCTACAATGAGCAGTTCTTC. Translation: CSGTSSYNEQFF.

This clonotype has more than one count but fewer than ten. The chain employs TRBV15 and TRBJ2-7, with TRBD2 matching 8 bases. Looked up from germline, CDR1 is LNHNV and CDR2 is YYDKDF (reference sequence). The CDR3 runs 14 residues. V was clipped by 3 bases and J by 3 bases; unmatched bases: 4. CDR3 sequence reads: CATSSSGELYEQYF. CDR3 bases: TGTGCCACCAGCAGTAGCGGGGAACTCTACGAGCAGTACTTC.

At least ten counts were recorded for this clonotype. The CDR3 sequence is CASSLRPAGYEQYV. The CDR3 coding sequence is TGTGCCAGCAGCCTACGGCCTGCGGGATACGAGCAGTACGTC. The chain employs TRBV6-1 and TRBJ2-7, with D maybe TRBD2 (6 bases). Between the trimmed V and J ends, which lost 6 bases and 4 bases, there was a span of 16 bases. Per the germline V gene, CDR1 is MNHNS and CDR2 is SASEGT. CDR3 size: 14 residues.

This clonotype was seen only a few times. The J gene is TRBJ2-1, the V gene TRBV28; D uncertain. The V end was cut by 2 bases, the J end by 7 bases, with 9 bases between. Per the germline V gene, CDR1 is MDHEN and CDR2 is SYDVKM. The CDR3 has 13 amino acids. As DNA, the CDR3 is TGTGCCAGCAGTTTAGGCAGGTGGAATGAGCAGTTCTTC. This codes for CASSLGRWNEQFF.

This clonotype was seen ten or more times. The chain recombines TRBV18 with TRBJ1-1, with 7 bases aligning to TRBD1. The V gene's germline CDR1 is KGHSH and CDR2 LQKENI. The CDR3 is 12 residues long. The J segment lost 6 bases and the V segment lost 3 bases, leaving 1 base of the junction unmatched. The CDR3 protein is CASSPDRAEAFF. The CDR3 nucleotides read TGTGCCAGCTCACCCGACAGGGCTGAAGCTTTCTTT.

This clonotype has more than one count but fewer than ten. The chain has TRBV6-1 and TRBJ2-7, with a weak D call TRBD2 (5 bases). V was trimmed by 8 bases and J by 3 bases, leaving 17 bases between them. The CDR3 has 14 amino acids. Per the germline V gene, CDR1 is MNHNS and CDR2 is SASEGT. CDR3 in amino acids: CASGKVGSSYEQYV. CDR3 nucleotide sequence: TGTGCCAGCGGGAAGGTAGGGAGTAGCTACGAGCAGTACGTC.

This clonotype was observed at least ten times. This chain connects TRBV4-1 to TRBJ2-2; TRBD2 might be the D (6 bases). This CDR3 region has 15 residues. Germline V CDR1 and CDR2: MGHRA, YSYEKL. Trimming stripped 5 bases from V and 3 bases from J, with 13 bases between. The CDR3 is CASSDGTRYTGELFF. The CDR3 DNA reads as TGCGCCAGCAGCGACGGGACTCGATACACCGGGGAGCTGTTTTTT.